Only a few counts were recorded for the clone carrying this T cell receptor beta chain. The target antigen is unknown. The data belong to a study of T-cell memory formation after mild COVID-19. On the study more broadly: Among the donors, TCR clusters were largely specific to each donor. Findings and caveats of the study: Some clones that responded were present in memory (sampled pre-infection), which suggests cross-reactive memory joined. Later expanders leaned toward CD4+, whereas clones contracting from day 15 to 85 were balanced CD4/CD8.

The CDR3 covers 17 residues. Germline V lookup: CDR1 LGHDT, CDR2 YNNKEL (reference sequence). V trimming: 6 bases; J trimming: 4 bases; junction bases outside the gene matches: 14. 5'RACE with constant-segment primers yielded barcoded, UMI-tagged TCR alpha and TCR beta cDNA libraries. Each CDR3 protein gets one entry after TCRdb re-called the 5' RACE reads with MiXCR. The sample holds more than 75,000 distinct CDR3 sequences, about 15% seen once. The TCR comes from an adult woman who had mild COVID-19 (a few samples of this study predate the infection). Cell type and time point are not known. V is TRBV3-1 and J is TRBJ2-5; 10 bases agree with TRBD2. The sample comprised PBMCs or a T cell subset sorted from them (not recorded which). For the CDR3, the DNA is TGTGCCAGCAGAAAGCTAGCGGGGGAGCCGGTTGGAGAGACCCAGTACTTC. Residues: CASRKLAGEPVGETQYF.